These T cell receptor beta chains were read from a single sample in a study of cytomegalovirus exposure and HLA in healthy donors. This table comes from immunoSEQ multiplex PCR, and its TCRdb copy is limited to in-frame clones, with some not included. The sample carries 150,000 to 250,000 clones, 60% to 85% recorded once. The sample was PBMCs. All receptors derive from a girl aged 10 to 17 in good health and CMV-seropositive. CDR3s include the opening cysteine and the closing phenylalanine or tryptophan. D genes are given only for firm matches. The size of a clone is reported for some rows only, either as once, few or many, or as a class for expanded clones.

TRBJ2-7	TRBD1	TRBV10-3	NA	CAISESGQGGAYEQYF	TGTGCCATCAGTGAGTCGGGACAGGGTGGGGCCTACGAGCAGTACTTC
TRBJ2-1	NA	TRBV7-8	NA	CASSLEGRRGQFF	TGTGCCAGCAGCTTAGAGGGCCGACGGGGGCAGTTCTTC
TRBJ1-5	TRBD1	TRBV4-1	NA	CASSHKPGQGAEQPQHF	TGCGCCAGCAGCCACAAGCCGGGACAGGGGGCCGAACAGCCCCAGCATTTT
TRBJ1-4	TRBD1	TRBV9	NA	CASSRRDSSYGKLFF	TGTGCCAGCAGCAGACGGGACAGCTCGTATGGCAAACTGTTTTTT
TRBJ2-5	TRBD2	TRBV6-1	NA	CASSETSGGPETQYF	TGTGCCAGCAGTGAAACTAGCGGGGGGCCAGAGACCCAGTACTTC
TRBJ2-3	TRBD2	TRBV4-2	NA	CASSPSSGAADTQYF	TGTGCCAGCAGCCCCTCTAGCGGGGCGGCAGATACGCAGTATTTT
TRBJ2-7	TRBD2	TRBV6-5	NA	CASSGRGVSYEQYF	TGTGCCAGCAGCGGCCGGGGGGTCTCCTACGAGCAGTACTTC
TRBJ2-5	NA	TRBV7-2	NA	CASSLGPGETQYF	TGTGCCAGCAGCTTAGGTCCCGGGGAGACCCAGTACTTC
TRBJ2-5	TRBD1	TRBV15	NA	CATSRSTGGPETQYF	TGTGCCACCAGCAGATCGACAGGGGGCCCAGAGACCCAGTACTTC
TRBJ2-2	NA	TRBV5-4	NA	CASRPQGGTGELFF	TGTGCCAGCAGACCACAGGGGGGGACCGGGGAGCTGTTTTTT
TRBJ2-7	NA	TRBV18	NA	CASSPRFLTETYEQYF	TGTGCCAGCTCACCACGGTTTTTGACAGAAACCTACGAGCAGTACTTC
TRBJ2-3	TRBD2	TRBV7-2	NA	CASSFGTSLRTDTQYF	TGTGCCAGCAGCTTCGGGACTAGCCTCCGCACAGATACGCAGTATTTT
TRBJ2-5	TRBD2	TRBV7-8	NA	CASSPTAAGGPETQYF	TGTGCCAGCAGCCCAACCGCAGCGGGGGGGCCCGAGACCCAGTACTTC
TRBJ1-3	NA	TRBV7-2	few	CASSPGGLNSGNTIYF	TGTGCCAGCAGCCCGGGAGGACTTAACTCTGGAAACACCATATATTTT
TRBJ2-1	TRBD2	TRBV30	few	CAWSRLAGGEQFF	TGTGCCTGGAGTCGACTAGCGGGGGGTGAGCAGTTCTTC
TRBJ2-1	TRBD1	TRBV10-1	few	CASSDRGLNEQFF	TGCGCCAGCAGTGACAGGGGGCTCAATGAGCAGTTCTTC
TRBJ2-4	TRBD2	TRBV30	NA	CAWTGLALAKNIQYF	TGTGCCTGGACCGGACTAGCCCTAGCCAAAAACATTCAGTACTTC
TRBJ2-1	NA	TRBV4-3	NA	CASSLDPAMAGNDEQFF	TGCGCCAGCAGCCTGGATCCGGCGATGGCGGGGAATGATGAGCAGTTCTTC
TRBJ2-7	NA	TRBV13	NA	CASSPRLGGGGYEQYF	TGTGCCAGCAGCCCTAGACTTGGAGGGGGCGGCTACGAGCAGTACTTC
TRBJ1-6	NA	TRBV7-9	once	CSSSLGFTGDNSPLHF	TGTTCCAGCAGCTTAGGGTTCACAGGTGATAATTCACCCCTCCACTTT
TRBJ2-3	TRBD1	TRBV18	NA	CASSLNQGVSSNTQYF	TGTGCCAGCTCACTCAACCAGGGGGTGTCGTCAAATACGCAGTATTTT
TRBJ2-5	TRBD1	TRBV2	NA	CASSEWTGTQETQYF	TGTGCCAGCAGTGAGTGGACAGGGACTCAAGAGACCCAGTACTTC
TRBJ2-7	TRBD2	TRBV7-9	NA	CASSITGGYEQYF	TGTGCCAGCAGCATCACCGGGGGGTACGAGCAGTACTTC
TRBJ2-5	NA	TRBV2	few	CASSRSPEERQETQYF	TGTGCCAGCAGCAGATCCCCCGAGGAGCGGCAAGAGACCCAGTACTTC
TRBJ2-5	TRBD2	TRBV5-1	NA	CASSLPLADQETQYF	TGCGCCAGCAGCTTGCCTCTAGCGGACCAAGAGACCCAGTACTTC
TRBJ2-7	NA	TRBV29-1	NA	CSATGLRYEQYF	TGCAGCGCGACAGGCCTGCGATACGAGCAGTACTTC
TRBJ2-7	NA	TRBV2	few	CASSEVQIYEQYF	TGTGCCAGCAGTGAAGTCCAAATCTACGAGCAGTACTTC
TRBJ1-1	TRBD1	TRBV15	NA	CATSWDRGHTEAFF	TGTGCCACCAGCTGGGACAGGGGGCACACTGAAGCTTTCTTT
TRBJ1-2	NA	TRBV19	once	CASFGSTGSYGYTF	TGTGCCAGCTTTGGGAGTACGGGGAGTTATGGCTACACCTTC
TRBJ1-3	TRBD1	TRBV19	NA	CASSFSGTGNGNTIYF	TGTGCCAGTAGTTTCTCCGGGACAGGGAATGGAAACACCATATATTTT
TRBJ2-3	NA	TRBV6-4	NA	CASSEVGGEQHTQYF	TGTGCCAGCAGTGAAGTTGGCGGGGAACAACATACGCAGTATTTT
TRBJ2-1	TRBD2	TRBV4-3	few	CASSQRRELAGEYNEQFF	TGCGCCAGCAGCCAGAGGAGGGAATTAGCGGGGGAATACAATGAGCAGTTCTTC
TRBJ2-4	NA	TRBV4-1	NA	CASSQGSVLAKNIQYF	TGCGCCAGCAGCCAAGGTTCTGTCCTAGCCAAAAACATTCAGTACTTC
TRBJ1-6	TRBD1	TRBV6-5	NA	CASSYFPGQGNSPLHF	TGTGCCAGCAGTTATTTTCCGGGACAGGGAAATTCACCCCTCCACTTT
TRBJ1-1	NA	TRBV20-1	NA	CSAETGPEAFF	TGCAGTGCAGAGACAGGCCCTGAAGCTTTCTTT
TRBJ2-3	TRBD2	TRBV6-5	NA	CASSYSLAGGRDTQYF	TGTGCCAGCAGTTACTCCCTAGCGGGGGGGCGTGATACGCAGTATTTT
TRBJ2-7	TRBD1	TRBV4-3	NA	CASSPGTGAYEQYF	TGCGCCAGCAGCCCCGGGACAGGAGCCTACGAGCAGTACTTC
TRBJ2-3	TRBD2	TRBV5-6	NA	CASSLRLAADTQYF	TGTGCCAGCAGCCTGCGACTAGCGGCAGATACGCAGTATTTT
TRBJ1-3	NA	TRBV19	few	CASSTTAASGNTIYF	TGTGCCAGTTCGACGACAGCCGCCTCTGGAAACACCATATATTTT
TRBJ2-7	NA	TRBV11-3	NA	CASSLDRDRLAYEQYF	TGTGCCAGCAGCTTAGATCGCGACAGGTTGGCCTACGAGCAGTACTTC